This T cell receptor (beta chain) was retrieved from a study of Graves' ophthalmopathy and Graves' hyperthyroidism. Study-wide results and caveats: Discrimination between ophthalmopathy and stable hyperthyroidism by a 13-signature model showed roughly 88% sensitivity and about 80% specificity.

RNA transcripts provided the template for amplifying TCR beta CDR3 regions. An initial RT-PCR round employing HTBI primers preceded a second-round multiplex PCR. TCRdb re-called the multiplex PCR reads through MiXCR, storing one row per CDR3 protein. The sample contains 350,000 to 450,000 distinct CDR3 sequences, more than 20% of which appear only once. The length of the CDR3 is 14 residues. Germline lookup yields CDR1 KGHSH and CDR2 LQKENI. Trimming took off 2 bases at V and 3 bases at J, with 10 bases between the two ends. This clonotype occurred many times. The antigen remains unidentified. The TCR originated in a woman aged 18-35 years with stable Graves' hyperthyroidism. The chain couples TRBV18 to TRBJ1-1; no reliable D call. Sequenced sample: peripheral blood. The CDR3 nucleotides are TGTGCCAGCTCACCATCGAGGTTGGACACTGAAGCTTTCTTT. It translates to CASSPSRLDTEAFF.